The rows below give T cell receptor beta chains drawn from one sample of a study of shared clonotypes between healthy human individuals. The assay was immunoSEQ multiplex PCR, and TCRdb's table has in-frame clones only and misses some. The table lists about 580,000 clones, roughly 98% of them singletons. Sequencing was performed on naive CD8+ T cells sorted from blood. These TCRs come from a man aged 25 to 45 in good health. The CDR3 runs from the conserved cysteine through the conserved F or W. D genes are given only for firm matches. Part of the rows lack a size; the others show once, few, many or a class for expanded clones.

v_call	cdr3_length	d_call	clone_size	j_call	cdr3_nt	cdr3_aa
TRBV10-3	14	TRBD1	NA	TRBJ2-7	TGTGCCACCTGGACAGGGCAACCCAAATACGAGCAGTACTTC	CATWTGQPKYEQYF
TRBV10-2	12	NA	NA	TRBJ1-4	TGCGCCAGCAGCCCCAACGCCCCCAAACTGTTTTTT	CASSPNAPKLFF
TRBV29-1	12	NA	NA	TRBJ2-3	TGCAGCGCCTTACCACTCACAGATACGCAGTATTTT	CSALPLTDTQYF
TRBV21-1	17	NA	NA	TRBJ1-4	TGTGCCAGCAGCAAAGAAAGGTTGGGACAGGGCCTTGAAAAACTGTTTTTT	CASSKERLGQGLEKLFF
TRBV6-5	15	TRBD2	NA	TRBJ2-1	TGTGCCAGCAGTTACTGGGGGCGGGAGGTTGGTGAGCAGTTCTTC	CASSYWGREVGEQFF
TRBV15	12	TRBD2	once	TRBJ2-4	TGTGCCACCGGGGGGGGCAAAAACATTCAGTACTTC	CATGGGKNIQYF
TRBV20-1	10	NA	NA	TRBJ2-1	TGCAGTGCTAGAGAGGTCACGCAGTTCTTC	CSAREVTQFF
TRBV2	16	TRBD1	NA	TRBJ2-7	TGTGCCAGCAACCTGCGAGGACAGGGGGCTATGTACGAGCAGTACTTC	CASNLRGQGAMYEQYF
TRBV7-2	17	NA	NA	TRBJ2-1	TGTGCCAGCAGCTTATATAGTATGGCAGGGGCCCCCAAGGAGCAGTTCTTC	CASSLYSMAGAPKEQFF
TRBV6-5	15	NA	NA	TRBJ2-7	TGTGCCAGCAGTTACGACGACTCATACTACTACGAGCAGTACTTC	CASSYDDSYYYEQYF
TRBV5-1	14	NA	NA	TRBJ2-7	TGCGCCAGCAGCTTCCGGAGTTCTCGCTACGAGCAGTACTTC	CASSFRSSRYEQYF
TRBV6-1	15	NA	NA	TRBJ2-1	TGTGCCAGCAGTGAATATAGGGGTTCCTACAATGAGCAGTTCTTC	CASSEYRGSYNEQFF
TRBV29-1	14	NA	once	TRBJ2-6	TGCAGCGTCGGACACCACTCTGGGGCCAACGTCCTGACTTTC	CSVGHHSGANVLTF
TRBV5-1	18	TRBD2	NA	TRBJ2-7	TGCGCCAGCAGCGTGAGGGGCCTTATAGCGGGAGGTACCTACGAGCAGTACTTC	CASSVRGLIAGGTYEQYF
TRBV29-1	13	NA	once	TRBJ1-1	TGCAGCGTTGAGGACGGCAGTAACACTGAAGCTTTCTTT	CSVEDGSNTEAFF
TRBV6-1	15	NA	NA	TRBJ2-7	TGTGCCAGCAGGACCGGGCCCCTTAACTCGCTCGAGCAGTACTTC	CASRTGPLNSLEQYF
TRBV21-1	17	NA	NA	TRBJ1-4	TGTGCCAGCAGCCCTCTTGACAGGGGTGCAACTAATGAAAAACTGTTTTTT	CASSPLDRGATNEKLFF
TRBV23-1	16	NA	NA	TRBJ2-7	TGCGCCAGCAGTCAAGCCGATCCGGGCCTGTGCTACGAGCAGTACTTC	CASSQADPGLCYEQYF
TRBV13	14	NA	NA	TRBJ1-5	TGTGCCAGCAGCTTAAGGGGCCACAATCAGCCCCAGCATTTT	CASSLRGHNQPQHF
TRBV7-9	11	NA	NA	TRBJ2-5	TGTGCCAGCAACTCAGCAGAGACCCAGTACTTC	CASNSAETQYF
TRBV29-1	16	TRBD1	NA	TRBJ2-7	TGCAGCGTGGAGGGACAGGGAGCGGGTTCAGCCTACGAGCAGTACTTC	CSVEGQGAGSAYEQYF
TRBV4-1	17	NA	few	TRBJ2-1	TGCGCCAGCAGCCAAGATATTTCGGGACTGTCGTACAATGAGCAGTTCTTC	CASSQDISGLSYNEQFF
TRBV7-9	13	NA	NA	TRBJ1-4	TGTGCCAGCAGCCCCCCCGAGGCTGAAAAACTGTTTTTT	CASSPPEAEKLFF
TRBV27	17	NA	NA	TRBJ2-7	TGTGCCAGCAGTTTATCCACCTGGGCAGGACCTACCTACGAGCAGTACTTC	CASSLSTWAGPTYEQYF
TRBV18	17	TRBD1	NA	TRBJ1-4	TGTGCCAGCTCACTTCAAGAACGGACAGGGGGAAATGAAAAACTGTTTTTT	CASSLQERTGGNEKLFF
TRBV2	17	NA	NA	TRBJ1-4	TGTGCCAGCAGTGAGGAAGGGATATACTCAACTAATGAAAAACTGTTTTTT	CASSEEGIYSTNEKLFF
TRBV27	16	TRBD2	NA	TRBJ2-7	TGTGCCAGCAGTCTCGGGACTAGCGGGCCCGGTTACGAGCAGTACTTC	CASSLGTSGPGYEQYF